A selection of T cell receptor beta chains follows, all from one sample in a study of technical replicates of blood from a few donors. The protocol was immunoSEQ multiplex PCR, while the TCRdb copy is restricted to in-frame clones and leaves out a portion. This sample has approximately 85,000 clones, with 94% found just once. The sequenced material came from T cells isolated from PBMCs. These receptors came from a human donor in good health. The CDR3 runs from the conserved cysteine through the conserved F or W. D genes are given only for firm matches. Clone size appears in some rows only: once, few, many, or a class for an expanded clone.

-	TRBD1	TRBV13	TRBJ1-1	TGTGCCAGCAGCGCGGACAGGGTCCGTGATGGCACTGAAGCTTTCTTT	CASSADRVRDGTEAFF
-	TRBD1	TRBV19	TRBJ1-2	TGTGCCAGTAGTACCCTGGGACAGGGAGTATCTGCTAACTATGGCTACACCTTC	CASSTLGQGVSANYGYTF
-	-	TRBV23-1	TRBJ1-1	TGCGCCAGCAGTCAACTCCCCGACACCTGTATTTCCCCTGGGGCTTTCTTT	CASSQLPDTCISPGAFF
-	TRBD2	TRBV19	TRBJ2-3	TGTGCCAGTAGAAGGTCGGTGAGTCTAGCGGCGGCAGATACGCAGTATTTT	CASRRSVSLAAADTQYF
-	TRBD2	TRBV9	TRBJ2-5	TGTGCCAGCAGCGTAGTACCCGGGGGGGGGCCCCAAGAGACCCAGTACTTC	CASSVVPGGGPQETQYF
-	-	TRBV29-1	TRBJ1-5	TGCAGCGTGCGTCATGGCGGGTCAGGGCCCCAGCATTTT	CSVRHGGSGPQHF
few	-	TRBV4-1	TRBJ1-1	TGCGCCAGCAGCCAAGGGTATGGGCAGTCGGAAGCTTTCTTT	CASSQGYGQSEAFF
-	-	TRBV27	TRBJ2-7	TGTGCCAGCCAAGGGCAGGGTCGATCCGAGCAGTACTTC	CASQGQGRSEQYF
-	-	TRBV5-4	TRBJ2-7	TGTGCCAGCAGCTTAAGGGCAGCCTACCCCTCGGGAGAGCAGTACTTC	CASSLRAAYPSGEQYF
-	TRBD1	TRBV6-5	TRBJ1-1	TGTGCCAGCAGCTCAGGGGTCAGGGGGAGGTCTGAAGCTTTCTTT	CASSSGVRGRSEAFF
-	-	TRBV2	TRBJ1-2	TGTGCCAGCAGTACGGGGTTCAACTATGGCTACACCTTC	CASSTGFNYGYTF
-	-	TRBV10-3	TRBJ2-2	TGTGCCATCAGGGGGGCAGTGGGGCGTGGGTCGAACACCGGGGAGCTGTTTTTT	CAIRGAVGRGSNTGELFF
once	TRBD2	TRBV14	TRBJ2-5	TGTGCCAGCAAAGGACTAGCGGGAGCAGAGACCCAGTACTTC	CASKGLAGAETQYF
-	-	TRBV5-4	TRBJ1-2	TGTGCCAGCAACTGGGGGGGTTCAGACTATGGCTACACCTTC	CASNWGGSDYGYTF
once	-	TRBV6-6	TRBJ2-1	TGTGCCAGCAGTTGGAGTAATGAGCAGTTCTTC	CASSWSNEQFF
-	-	TRBV6-5	TRBJ2-3	TGTGCCAGCAGTTCGGACAGTGGCACAGATACGCAGTATTTT	CASSSDSGTDTQYF
once	-	TRBV6-4	TRBJ1-6	TGTGCCAGCAGTGACAAGCAAAATTCACCCCTCCACTTT	CASSDKQNSPLHF
-	-	TRBV4-1	TRBJ2-3	TGCGCCAGCAGCCTCCCGGGAGCAGGTGAGGATACGCAGTATTTT	CASSLPGAGEDTQYF
-	TRBD1	TRBV7-6	TRBJ1-1	TGTGCCAGCAGCTATATCGCGCCGGGACAGGCGAACACTGAAGCTTTCTTT	CASSYIAPGQANTEAFF
-	-	TRBV30	TRBJ2-2	TGTGCCTGGAGTGTACTTGGGGAGGGGGAGCTGTTTTTT	CAWSVLGEGELFF
-	TRBD2	TRBV5-6	TRBJ2-4	TGTGCCAGCAGCTTGTGGCTAGCGGGAGTACAGAACTTC	CASSLWLAGVQNF
-	TRBD1	TRBV5-1	TRBJ1-1	TGCGCCAGCAGCCCGGGACAGGGTACTGAAGCTTTCTTT	CASSPGQGTEAFF
-	-	TRBV4-1	TRBJ1-2	TGCGCCAGCAGCCAAGAAAAAGGATCGAGGGGAGGGGCTAACTATGGCTACACCTTC	CASSQEKGSRGGANYGYTF
-	-	TRBV25-1	TRBJ2-1	TGTGCCAGCAGTGAACGGACACCCAGTGAGCAGTTCTTC	CASSERTPSEQFF
-	-	TRBV6-4	TRBJ2-1	TGTGCCAGCAGTGACTCGGAGGATAGCTCCTACAATGAGCAGTTCTTC	CASSDSEDSSYNEQFF
-	TRBD2	TRBV28	TRBJ2-5	TGTGCCAGCAGTTTCGAACTAGCGGGCCTCCAAGAGACCCAGTACTTC	CASSFELAGLQETQYF
-	TRBD2	TRBV28	TRBJ2-1	TGTGCCAGCACCTCAGCGGGAATGTTAACATCCTACAATGAGCAGTTCTTC	CASTSAGMLTSYNEQFF
-	-	TRBV29-1	TRBJ2-6	TGCAGCGTTGAAGCCCCTTCTGGGGCCAACGTCCTGACTTTC	CSVEAPSGANVLTF
-	-	TRBV7-7	TRBJ2-2	TGTGCCAGCAGCCAAAGTACGGCCGGGGAGCTGTTTTTT	CASSQSTAGELFF
-	-	TRBV6-5	TRBJ2-7	TGTGCCAGCAGTTACTCAGGGGTGTACGAGCAGTACTTC	CASSYSGVYEQYF
few	-	TRBV10-1	TRBJ2-2	TGCGCCAGCAGTGGCCCAGGGAAGGGCGGGGAGCTGTTTTTT	CASSGPGKGGELFF
-	TRBD2	TRBV5-4	TRBJ2-7	TGTGCCAGCAGCTTGGGGGCTAGCGGGGGGGTCGAGCAGTACTTC	CASSLGASGGVEQYF
-	-	TRBV7-3	TRBJ1-1	TGTGCCAGCAGCCCAACGCCGGGTTGGAACACTGAAGCTTTCTTT	CASSPTPGWNTEAFF
-	TRBD1	TRBV28	TRBJ2-6	TGTGCCAGCATAGGGACAGGGGCTTCTGGGGCCAACGTCCTGACTTTC	CASIGTGASGANVLTF
-	-	TRBV15	TRBJ2-2	TGTGCCACCAGCAGAGAAAGGAGGAGGGAGCTGTTTTTT	CATSRERRRELFF
-	TRBD2	TRBV5-6	TRBJ2-1	TGTGCCAGCAGCTTGCCCCTAGCGGGGACTTACAATGAGCAGTTCTTC	CASSLPLAGTYNEQFF
-	TRBD2	TRBV2	TRBJ2-3	TGTGCCAGCAGGGGGACTAGCGGGAGATTAGATACGCAGTATTTT	CASRGTSGRLDTQYF
-	-	TRBV9	TRBJ1-2	TGTGCCAGCAGTTCTACTTCGGGGAGGGTCTACACCTTC	CASSSTSGRVYTF
-	-	TRBV9	TRBJ1-5	TGTGCCAGCAGCGTATTGCCAGGGGGCAATCAGCCCCAGCATTTT	CASSVLPGGNQPQHF
-	-	TRBV28	TRBJ1-4	TGTGCCAGCAGTTTATATCAGGGCTTGAGGGAAAAACTGTTTTTT	CASSLYQGLREKLFF
few	-	TRBV18	TRBJ1-3	TGTGCCAGCTCACCACCGGGGGCAGGACGCTCTGGAAACACCATATATTTT	CASSPPGAGRSGNTIYF
-	-	TRBV2	TRBJ1-1	TGTGCCAGCAGTGACCAGGGGAACACTGAAGCTTTCTTT	CASSDQGNTEAFF
once	-	TRBV30	TRBJ1-6	TGTGCCTGGATTAGAGGAGCATCCAGCTCCTATAATTCACCCCTCCACTTT	CAWIRGASSSYNSPLHF
-	TRBD2	TRBV6-6	TRBJ2-1	TGTGCCAGCAGTTACGCTCTAGCGGGAGTTGGAAATGAGCAGTTCTTC	CASSYALAGVGNEQFF
-	TRBD1	TRBV2	TRBJ1-2	TGTGCCAGCAGGACCGGGACAGGGGCGGATGGCTACACCTTC	CASRTGTGADGYTF
-	TRBD2	TRBV2	TRBJ2-1	TGTGCCAGCAGTGAAGCCTTTGGCGGGAGCTCCTACAATGAGCAGTTCTTC	CASSEAFGGSSYNEQFF
-	TRBD1	TRBV18	TRBJ1-2	TGTGCCAGCTCACCACGGGACAGGGATGGCTACACCTTC	CASSPRDRDGYTF
once	-	TRBV6-1	TRBJ1-2	TGTGCCAGCAGGGCCGACCCAACAGGGAGCTATGGCTACACCTTC	CASRADPTGSYGYTF
-	-	TRBV14	TRBJ2-7	TGTGCCAGCAGCCGAGGGTCAGGCTCCTACGAGCAGTACTTC	CASSRGSGSYEQYF
-	TRBD2	TRBV4-1	TRBJ2-2	TGCGCCAGCAGGCCTCTTTGGACTAGGGAGGCCGGGGAGCTGTTTTTT	CASRPLWTREAGELFF
-	TRBD1	TRBV5-1	TRBJ1-2	TGCGCCAGCAGCGTCCGGACAGGGGGCGGCGGCTACACCTTC	CASSVRTGGGGYTF
-	-	TRBV19	TRBJ2-7	TGTGCCAGTAGTATAGGTACTAGCCGCTCCTACGAGCAGTACTTC	CASSIGTSRSYEQYF
-	-	TRBV5-1	TRBJ2-1	TGCGCCAGCAGCTTAGTTTACAGGCAATCCTACAATGAGCAGTTCTTC	CASSLVYRQSYNEQFF
-	TRBD1	TRBV6-6	TRBJ1-2	TGTGCCAGCAGTTACTCAGGGGACAGCAGCAACTATGGCTACACCTTC	CASSYSGDSSNYGYTF
-	-	TRBV28	TRBJ2-7	TGTGCCAGCTGGGGACTGGACTCCTACGAGCAGTACTTC	CASWGLDSYEQYF
-	TRBD1	TRBV5-1	TRBJ1-6	TGCGCCAGCAGCCCCGGGACAGGGAGTTATTCACCCCTCCACTTT	CASSPGTGSYSPLHF
few	TRBD1	TRBV6-1	TRBJ1-2	TGTGCCAGCAGTGAGTTGGGACAGAACCTAGGCTACACCTTC	CASSELGQNLGYTF
-	-	TRBV6-5	TRBJ1-1	TGTGCCAGCAGTCCCCAGGGAGAAGCTTTCTTT	CASSPQGEAFF
-	-	TRBV28	TRBJ1-1	TGTGCCAGCAGTCCCCCAAAGCTCACTGAAGCTTTCTTT	CASSPPKLTEAFF
-	TRBD2	TRBV7-9	TRBJ2-1	TGTGCCAGCAGCTTAGGGACTAGCAGCAACAATGAGCAGTTCTTC	CASSLGTSSNNEQFF